Listed here are 6 T cell receptor beta chains from one sample, sequenced in a study of response to subunit inactivated influenza vaccine. A single record per CDR3 protein comes from TCRdb applying MiXCR to the RT-PCR reads. The sample carries 150,000 to 200,000 distinct CDR3 sequences, roughly 12% recorded once. The sample was also linked to a second study, of T cells expressing NK-cell markers. That study reports: For TCR beta, cDNA was produced by 5'RACE template switching with UMIs.

The sample in question was CD8+ T cells sorted from PBMCs, obtained 11 to 12 days after vaccination. These TCRs come from a man aged 50-59 years who received an inactivated influenza vaccine.

The chain is built from TRBV4-1 and TRBJ1-5; possibly TRBD1 for D (6 bases). The V end was cut by 0 bases, the J end by 1 base, with 10 bases between. CDR3 length: 16 residues. Per the germline V gene, CDR1 is MGHRA and CDR2 is YSYEKL. The CDR3 DNA follows: TGCGCCAGCAGCCAAGATGGGGGCCGGAGCAATCAGCCCCAGCATTTT. As protein: CASSQDGGRSNQPQHF.

This clonotype was seen at least ten times. The chain uses TRBV27 and TRBJ1-1; TRBD1 aligns across 10 bases. The length of the CDR3 is 15 residues. V trimming: 5 bases; J trimming: 0 bases; junction bases outside the gene matches: 3. The germline V gene has CDR1 MNHEY and CDR2 SMNVEV (reference sequence). The CDR3 sequence: CASSTDRGLNTEAFF. The CDR3, as DNA: TGTGCCAGCAGTACTGACAGGGGGCTGAACACTGAAGCTTTCTTT.

The rearrangement links TRBV4-3 to TRBJ2-1; D is perhaps TRBD1 (5 bases). Germline V gene lookup returns CDR1 LGHNA and CDR2 YSLEER. V lost 1 base and J lost 5, with 9 bases in between. The CDR3 sequence is 14 residues long. CDR3 sequence reads: CASSQVRQNNEQFF. The CDR3, as DNA: TGCGCCAGCAGCCAAGTGAGACAGAACAATGAGCAGTTCTTC.

This clonotype was observed once. The V call is TRBV29-1, the J call TRBJ2-4; the D gene could be TRBD1 or TRBD2 (5 bases each). The length of the CDR3 is 13 residues. From germline, CDR1 is SQVTM and CDR2 ANQGSEA. Deletions cut 4 bases from V and 9 bases from J, with 16 bases between. The CDR3 DNA follows: TGCAGCGTTGTTGGGGACCTAACTGCCATTCAGTACTTC. Protein sequence: CSVVGDLTAIQYF.

This clonotype was seen a handful of times. J is TRBJ2-1 and V is TRBV2; D gene uncertain. Trimming stripped 0 bases from V and 0 bases from J, with 6 bases between. Per germline, CDR1 SNHLY and CDR2 FYNNEI. This CDR3 is built from 15 residues. The CDR3 nucleotides read TGTGCCAGCAGTGAAGCCCTCTTCTCCTACAATGAGCAGTTCTTC. Its translation is CASSEALFSYNEQFF.

CDR3 loop: CASIPGRRIDTQYF. CDR3 sequence (DNA): TGTGCCAGCATCCCGGGACGGCGTATCGATACGCAGTATTTT. The chain is built from TRBV12-3 or TRBV12-4 and TRBJ2-3; the D call may be TRBD1 or TRBD2 (5 bases each). V lost 7 bases and J 6 bases, leaving 17 bases between the germline ends. The CDR3 extends over 14 amino acids.